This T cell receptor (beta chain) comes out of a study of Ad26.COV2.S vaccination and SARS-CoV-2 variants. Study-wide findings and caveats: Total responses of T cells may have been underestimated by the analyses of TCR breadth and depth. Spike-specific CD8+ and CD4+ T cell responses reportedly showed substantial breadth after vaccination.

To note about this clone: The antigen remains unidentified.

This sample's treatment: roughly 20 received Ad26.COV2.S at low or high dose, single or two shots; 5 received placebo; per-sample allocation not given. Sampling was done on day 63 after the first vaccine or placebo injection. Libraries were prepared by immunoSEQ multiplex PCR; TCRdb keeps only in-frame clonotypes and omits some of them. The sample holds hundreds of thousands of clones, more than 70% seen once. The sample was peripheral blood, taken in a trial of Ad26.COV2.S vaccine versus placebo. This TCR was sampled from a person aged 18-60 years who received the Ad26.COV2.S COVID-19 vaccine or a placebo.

CDR3 bases: TGTGCCAGCCGACTAGCGGGAGAGACCCAGTACTTC. This translates into CASRLAGETQYF. V and J are TRBV2 and TRBJ2-5; TRBD2 aligns across 10 bases. With 8 bases clipped from V and 4 bases from J, the junction kept 1 base outside the gene matches. Looked up from germline, CDR1 is SNHLY and CDR2 is FYNNEI. The CDR3 is made up of 12 amino acids.